The T cell receptor (beta chain) under discussion was sequenced for a study of cytomegalovirus exposure and HLA in healthy donors. PCR primers comprised 60 Vbeta and 13 Jbeta primers. The protocol was immunoSEQ multiplex PCR, while the TCRdb copy is restricted to in-frame clones and leaves out a portion. The profile shows roughly 80,000 clones, around 60% of them singletons. This CDR3 comprises 16 residues. Losses at the gene ends were 4 bases for V and 0 bases for J; bases not matched to a gene: 5. Looked up from germline, CDR1 is SGHDT and CDR2 is YYEEEE. J is TRBJ1-3 and V is TRBV5-6; 9 nucleotides align to TRBD1. The clonotype comes from a male donor in good health and CMV-seropositive. The sequencing sample was made of PBMCs. The chain's CDR3 is CASSMGQGSSGNTIYF. The CDR3, as DNA: TGTGCCAGCAGCATGGGACAGGGCAGCTCTGGAAACACCATATATTTT.